Each of the 26 T cell receptor beta chains below was sequenced from the same sample in a study of cytomegalovirus exposure and HLA in healthy donors. Amplification used 60 Vbeta primers and 13 Jbeta primers. Sequenced by immunoSEQ multiplex PCR; TCRdb stores in-frame clones only, minus some. The data show 110,000 or so clones, approximately 79% seen once. Input material: PBMCs. The receptors originated from a man aged 45-65 years in good health and CMV-seropositive.

The chain is built from TRBV9 and TRBJ1-1; perhaps TRBD1 as D (5 bases). With 3 bases removed from V and 4 bases from J, the gap between germline ends came to 22 bases. The germline gives CDR1 SGDLS, CDR2 YYNGEE. The CDR3 has 17 residues. The DNA for the CDR3 is TGTGCCAGCAGCGAACGAAACAGGTTACCCGCCGGCACTGAAGCTTTCTTT. Amino acid sequence: CASSERNRLPAGTEAFF.

The genes are TRBV18 and TRBJ1-3; the D is unclear. Between the trimmed V and J ends, which lost 0 bases and 6 bases, there was a span of 9 bases. This CDR3 region has 14 residues. Germline loops: CDR1 KGHSH, CDR2 LQKENI. CDR3 region: CASSPPADPNTIYF. The CDR3 coding sequence is TGTGCCAGCTCACCACCGGCAGATCCAAACACCATATATTTT. The full variable domain, completed using reference TRBV18 and TRBJ1-3, is NAGVMQNPRHLVRRRGQEARLRCSPMKGHSHVYWYRQLPEEGLKFMVYLQKENIIDESGMPKERFSAEFPKEGPSILRIQQVVRGDSAAYFCASSPPADPNTIYFGEGSWLTVV.

This chain links TRBV5-1 with TRBJ1-4; D uncertain. Trimming shortened V by 4 bases and J by 7 bases, and 20 bases separated the two germline ends. Germline V gene data show CDR1 as SGHRS and CDR2 as YFSETQ. The CDR3 contains 16 residues. CDR3 DNA sequence: TGCGCCAGCAGCCCTCTCATACCCGCACGGGGTGAAAAACTGTTTTTT. Translating gives CASSPLIPARGEKLFF.

The genes are TRBV4-1 and TRBJ2-7; D unresolved. This CDR3 contains 15 residues. Trimming stripped 1 base from V and 2 bases from J, with 12 bases between. In germline, CDR1 is MGHRA, CDR2 YSYEKL. The CDR3 DNA sequence: TGCGCCAGCAGCCAAGCGCCTCCCCCGGCCTACGAGCAGTACTTC. Amino acids: CASSQAPPPAYEQYF.

J is TRBJ2-7 and V is TRBV7-9, with 7 bases lining up with TRBD2. Germline V gene data show CDR1 as SEHNR and CDR2 as FQNEAQ (reference sequence). V lost 1 base and J lost 4; bases outside the gene matches: 4. The CDR3 totals 14 residues. The CDR3: CASSLGGGGYEQYF. CDR3 nucleotide sequence: TGTGCCAGCAGCTTAGGGGGGGGTGGGTACGAGCAGTACTTC.

The V gene is TRBV7-2, the J gene TRBJ2-4; possibly TRBD1 for D (5 bases). Trimming removed 5 bases from V and 6 bases from J, with 14 bases in between. The germline gives CDR1 SGHTA, CDR2 FQGNSA. The CDR3 covers 14 residues. CDR3 residues: CASSLKTAANIQYF. CDR3 bases: TGTGCCAGCAGCCTTAAGACAGCTGCAAACATTCAGTACTTC.

DNA for the CDR3: TGTGCCAGCAGCCAAGATCCGCTATCGGGGGGCGGGTACAATGAGCAGTTCTTC. As protein: CASSQDPLSGGGYNEQFF. The rearrangement joins TRBV4-2 to TRBJ2-1, with a possible D match to TRBD2 (7 bases). This CDR3 comprises 18 residues. Trimming cost V 0 bases and J 4 bases, with 19 bases left between them. Germline CDR1 is LGHNA and CDR2 is YNFKEQ.

The J gene is TRBJ2-1, the V gene TRBV5-1, with 12 bases aligning to TRBD2. CDR3 length: 14 residues. The junction had 2 bases not matched to a gene; V was cut back by 4 bases and J by 6 bases. Germline CDR1 SGHRS, CDR2 YFSETQ. The CDR3 loop is CASSALAGGNEQFF. The CDR3 DNA reads as TGCGCCAGCAGCGCACTAGCGGGAGGCAATGAGCAGTTCTTC.

This chain uses TRBV19 with TRBJ1-2; D ambiguous. Deletions cut 6 bases from V and 4 bases from J, with 9 bases between. The CDR3 runs 12 residues. The germline V gene has CDR1 LNHDA and CDR2 SQIVND (reference sequence). Here the CDR3 DNA reads TGTGCCAGTAGAGATACAGTCTATGGCTACACCTTC. Residues: CASRDTVYGYTF.

V gene TRBV28 combines with J gene TRBJ1-2; tentatively, D is TRBD1 (6 bases). Trimming shortened V by 2 bases and J by 0 bases, and 7 bases separated the two germline ends. The CDR3 loop spans 14 amino acids. Germline CDR1 and CDR2: MDHEN and SYDVKM. The CDR3 reads CASSLAGANYGYTF. The DNA for the CDR3 is TGTGCCAGCAGTTTAGCAGGGGCTAACTATGGCTACACCTTC.

The J gene is TRBJ2-5, the V gene TRBV29-1, with TRBD2 as a possible D gene (6 bases). V lost 1 base to trimming and J lost 3 bases, with 6 bases between them. From germline, CDR1 is SQVTM and CDR2 ANQGSEA. The CDR3 is 12 amino acids. The CDR3 region has the DNA TGCAGCGTTGAAGGGAGGGAAGAGACCCAGTACTTC. Its protein product is CSVEGREETQYF.

V is TRBV5-1 and J is TRBJ1-3; D might be TRBD1 (6 bases). V was clipped by 4 bases and J by 0 bases, with 14 bases between them. Germline V gene sequence: CDR1 SGHRS, CDR2 YFSETQ. This CDR3 has 16 residues. The CDR3 DNA sequence: TGCGCCAGCAGCGGAGACAGGCGACTCTCTGGAAACACCATATATTTT. As protein: CASSGDRRLSGNTIYF. Filled out from reference TRBV5-1 and TRBJ1-3, the complete variable domain reads KAGVTQTPRYLIKTRGQQVTLSCSPISGHRSVSWYQQTPGQGLQFLFEYFSETQRNKGNFPGRFSGRQFSNSRSEMNVSTLELGDSALYLCASSGDRRLSGNTIYFGEGSWLTVV.

The chain couples TRBV4-1 to TRBJ2-7; D is possibly TRBD1 (5 bases). V was clipped by 1 base and J by 2 bases, with 9 bases between them. The CDR3 runs to 14 residues. Germline V gene data show CDR1 as MGHRA and CDR2 as YSYEKL. The CDR3 DNA reads TGCGCCAGCAGCCAAGTCCCAGGGACCTACGAGCAGTACTTC. Its translation is CASSQVPGTYEQYF.

The chain employs TRBV9 and TRBJ2-1, with 8 bases identical to TRBD2. Trimming removed 4 bases from V and 9 bases from J; junction bases left unmatched: 9. This CDR3 comprises 14 residues. The germline CDR1 and CDR2 sequences are SGDLS and YYNGEE. The CDR3 DNA follows: TGTGCCAGCAGCTCTAGCGGGCGGGGTGGTGAGCAGTTCTTC. Amino acid sequence: CASSSSGRGGEQFF.

The genes are TRBV6-1 and TRBJ2-1; D may be TRBD1 (5 bases). The CDR3 runs 12 residues. Germline values: CDR1 MNHNS, CDR2 SASEGT. V dropped 8 bases and J dropped 4 bases, with 9 bases sitting between them. CDR3 nucleotides: TGTGCCAGCGGCAGGGATTACAATGAGCAGTTCTTC. Its translation is CASGRDYNEQFF.

The V call is TRBV19, the J call TRBJ2-3; TRBD1 agrees at 11 bases. V shed 5 bases and J 4 bases; nucleotides not matched to a gene: 8. The CDR3 has 16 amino acids. CDR1 and CDR2 (germline): LNHDA, SQIVND (reference sequence). CDR3 nucleotides: TGTGCCAGTAGTGTGGGGACAGGGGGGGGCCCAGATACGCAGTATTTT. It encodes CASSVGTGGGPDTQYF. The whole variable domain, filled in from reference TRBV19 and TRBJ2-3, reads DGGITQSPKYLFRKEGQNVTLSCEQNLNHDAMYWYRQDPGQGLRLIYYSQIVNDFQKGDIAEGYSVSREKKESFPLTVTSAQKNPTAFYLCASSVGTGGGPDTQYFGPGTRLTVL.

This clone is a singleton in its sample. This chain uses TRBV4-3 with TRBJ2-1; maybe TRBD1 (6 bases). Germline V gives CDR1 LGHNA, CDR2 YSLEER. V gave up 0 bases and J gave up 3 bases, with 15 bases separating them. The CDR3 is 17 residues long. The CDR3 DNA reads TGCGCCAGCAGCCAAGAAGCTTCTTGGGGGCTCTACAATGAGCAGTTCTTC. Encoded protein: CASSQEASWGLYNEQFF.

V gene TRBV25-1 combines with J gene TRBJ2-5; no clear D. The V gene lost 6 bases and the J gene lost 1 base, with 6 bases spanning the gap. This CDR3 has 12 amino acids. Germline CDR1 and CDR2: MGHDK and SYGVNS. The DNA for the CDR3 is TGTGCCAGCAGGGGCAGCCAAGAGACCCAGTACTTC. Translation gives CASRGSQETQYF.

J is TRBJ2-5 and V is TRBV29-1, with D possibly matching TRBD1 (6 bases). The J call may be incorrect, as the DNA end agrees better with TRBJ2-7. The CDR3 consists of 14 residues. The germline V gene encodes CDR1 SQVTM and CDR2 ANQGSEA. CDR3 sequence reads: CSVTIGGHSYEQYF. CDR3 DNA: TGCAGCGTTACCATAGGGGGTCACTCCTACGAGCAGTACTTC.

The CDR3: CASSLYGGQGSYEQYF. CDR3 coding DNA: TGTGCCAGCAGTTTATACGGGGGACAGGGCTCCTACGAGCAGTACTTC. The chain couples TRBV28 to TRBJ2-7, with 9 bases fitting TRBD1. The ends lost 1 base at V and 0 bases at J; junction bases unmatched: 4. The CDR3 extends over 16 amino acids. The germline V gene has CDR1 MDHEN and CDR2 SYDVKM.

The chain is built from TRBV7-6 and TRBJ2-5; maybe TRBD1 (5 bases). This CDR3 is built from 13 residues. The ends were cut back, 3 bases at V and 9 bases at J, with 14 bases in the middle. Germline V CDR1 and CDR2: SGHVS, FNYEAQ. CDR3 sequence: CASSFATQGSQYF. For the CDR3, the DNA is TGTGCCAGCAGCTTCGCGACCCAGGGTTCCCAGTACTTC.

The rearrangement joins TRBV9 to TRBJ2-3, with 9 bases fitting TRBD2. After removal of 0 bases from V and 4 bases from J, the junction contained 9 bases not matched to a gene. CDR1 SGDLS and CDR2 YYNGEE come from the germline V gene. The CDR3 contains 17 residues. CDR3 sequence: CASSVEFGGGAPDTQYF. CDR3 bases: TGTGCCAGCAGCGTAGAATTTGGCGGGGGGGCTCCAGATACGCAGTATTTT.

The V and J genes are TRBV28 and TRBJ2-7; D ambiguous. This CDR3 comprises 11 residues. CDR1 and CDR2 (germline): MDHEN, SYDVKM. Trimming removed 1 base from V and 7 bases from J, with 5 bases in between. Here the CDR3 DNA reads TGTGCCAGCAGTTTATTCGGGGAGCAGTACTTC. This codes for CASSLFGEQYF.

The chain carries TRBV9 and TRBJ2-1; the match to TRBD2 covers 10 bases. This CDR3 has 16 residues. After removal of 0 bases from V and 7 bases from J, the junction contained 7 bases not matched to a gene. Germline V gene sequence: CDR1 SGDLS, CDR2 YYNGEE. DNA for the CDR3: TGTGCCAGCAGCGTAGGGGCCAGCGGGGGGGCTAATGAGCAGTTCTTC. Its protein product is CASSVGASGGANEQFF.

This rearrangement joins TRBV27 to TRBJ2-7, with 10 bases lining up with TRBD1. The CDR3 is 14 residues long. The J segment lost 5 bases and the V segment lost 4 bases, leaving 5 bases of the junction unmatched. Germline V CDR1 and CDR2: MNHEY, SMNVEV (reference sequence). DNA of the CDR3: TGTGCCAGCAGTTCCGGGACAGGGGCACACGAGCAGTACTTC. Translating gives CASSSGTGAHEQYF.

The chain combines TRBV27 with TRBJ1-1; 7 nucleotides agree with TRBD1. Germline CDR1 reads MNHEY; CDR2 reads SMNVEV (reference sequence). V shed 4 bases and J 1 base; nucleotides not matched to a gene: 12. The CDR3 runs 17 residues. CDR3 protein: CASSWGSSDRPNTEAFF. DNA of the CDR3: TGTGCCAGCAGTTGGGGCTCATCGGACAGGCCGAACACTGAAGCTTTCTTT.